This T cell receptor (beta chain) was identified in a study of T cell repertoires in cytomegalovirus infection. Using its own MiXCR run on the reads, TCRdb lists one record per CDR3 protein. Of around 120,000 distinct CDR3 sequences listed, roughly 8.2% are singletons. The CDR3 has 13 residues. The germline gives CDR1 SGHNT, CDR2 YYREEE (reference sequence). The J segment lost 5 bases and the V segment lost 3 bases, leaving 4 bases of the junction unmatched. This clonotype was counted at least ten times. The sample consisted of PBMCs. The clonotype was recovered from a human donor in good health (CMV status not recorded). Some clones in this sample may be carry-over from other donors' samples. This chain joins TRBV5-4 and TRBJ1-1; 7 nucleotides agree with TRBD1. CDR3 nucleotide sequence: TGTGCCAGCAGCTACCAGGGGGGTACTGAAGCTTTCTTT. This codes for CASSYQGGTEAFF.